The entry that follows covers one T cell receptor beta chain sequence. Germline loops: CDR1 LGHNA, CDR2 YNFKEQ. Trimming pared 4 bases from V and 5 bases from J, leaving 20 bases between. CDR3 length: 17 residues. This specimen comes from a study of blood T cell repertoires in COVID-19. Across the study: From the United States, Italy and Spain came samples of acute and convalescent COVID-19. PBMCs, B-cell-depleted T cells, or T cells provided the cDNA or gDNA that made up the material.

Source study methods: Reference gene primer amplification in the assay estimated nucleated cell counts. Only in-frame clones appear in the TCRdb table, and some are missing; sequencing was by immunoSEQ multiplex PCR. The V and J calls and clone size come from that table; D and trimming were worked out from the DNA. Of about 110,000 clones in the sample, around 83% were seen once. The V and J genes are TRBV4-2 and TRBJ2-2, with D uncertain. Sequenced material: peripheral blood. The receptor comes from an elderly woman with active or convalescent COVID-19. In DNA form, the CDR3 reads TGTGCCAGCAGCCTCCCGGCGGCTATTGGTGTGACCGGGGAGCTGTTTTTT. Translated, it gives CASSLPAAIGVTGELFF.